A selection of T cell receptor beta chains follows, all from one sample in a study of spatial heterogeneity in lung cancer. MiXCR, run by TCRdb on the 5' RACE reads, gives a single entry per CDR3 protein. The sample lists around 3,100 distinct CDR3 sequences, approximately 10% occurring once. Sequences were derived from lung tumor tissue, sampled at surgery. These receptors all stem from a male donor with early-stage non-small cell lung cancer. The CDR3 runs from the conserved cysteine through the conserved F or W.

CASGSESGPYEQYF | TRBJ2-7 | TRBV12-5
CASSVGGTIHEQYF | TRBJ2-7 | TRBV9
CATSVGAGDTQYF | TRBJ2-3 | TRBV18
CASGQDGNQPQHF | TRBJ1-5 | TRBV2
CASSLRDTQYF | TRBJ2-3 | TRBV28
CASSQVSEDEQFF | TRBJ2-1 | TRBV4-1
CASSWDREATNEKLFF | TRBJ1-4 | TRBV7-9
CASSPGPGSYEQYF | TRBJ2-7 | TRBV3-1
CASNSGQMNTGELFF | TRBJ2-2 | TRBV27
CASSPGTAGELFF | TRBJ2-2 | TRBV10-2
CAITARILDGYTF | TRBJ1-2 | TRBV10-3
CASSSSASRKLFF | TRBJ1-4 | TRBV12-3/TRBV12-4
CASSYSGTSGGQETQYF | TRBJ2-5 | TRBV6-5
CASSPIFSSYEQYF | TRBJ2-7 | TRBV11-2
CASNWRASNEQYF | TRBJ2-7 | TRBV28
CASSLAGANTGELFF | TRBJ2-2 | TRBV5-1
CASRLAGANEQFF | TRBJ2-1 | TRBV27
CSATADRNQPQHF | TRBJ1-5 | TRBV20-1
CSARGAGTPYNEQFF | TRBJ2-1 | TRBV20-1
CSARTLAQNEQFF | TRBJ2-1 | TRBV20-1
CSALTSGQETQYF | TRBJ2-5 | TRBV20-1
CASSSGSSYNEQFF | TRBJ2-1 | TRBV27
CASRPTGNNEQFF | TRBJ2-1 | TRBV28
CASSLTAGGTDTQYF | TRBJ2-3 | TRBV7-9
CASARPRERRGETQYF | TRBJ2-5 | TRBV12-5
CASSEGLTYEQYF | TRBJ2-7 | TRBV9
CAISDEVNTEAFF | TRBJ1-1 | TRBV10-3
CASSPKGGHTWEQYF | TRBJ2-7 | TRBV6-5
CASSSRTSGEYNEQFF | TRBJ2-1 | TRBV3-1
CSARMGRNTEAFF | TRBJ1-1 | TRBV20-1
CASSSPGQGAYNEQFF | TRBJ2-1 | TRBV28
CASSYPGQPIYGYTF | TRBJ1-2 | TRBV6-5
CASSLDPQGAAIYEQYF | TRBJ2-7 | TRBV11-2
CASSLTAENSNQPQHF | TRBJ1-5 | TRBV6-5
CASSLMGDEQFF | TRBJ2-1 | TRBV5-1
CASSQHRDRGLGYTF | TRBJ1-2 | TRBV27
CASKRTSASSYNEQFF | TRBJ2-1 | TRBV19
CASSVYWGNEQFF | TRBJ2-1 | TRBV9
CASSYLGGRADEQFF | TRBJ2-1 | TRBV6-5
CASSRRTSGSANTRVRDTQYF | TRBJ2-3 | TRBV27
CASRSTGFFGNTIYF | TRBJ1-3 | TRBV12-3/TRBV12-4
CASSQDRQGAFTQYF | TRBJ2-3 | TRBV4-1
CASSLRWGAQPQHF | TRBJ1-5 | TRBV28
CASSPLNSGGYTF | TRBJ1-2 | TRBV6-2/TRBV6-3
CASSATSGGGYNEQFF | TRBJ2-1 | TRBV6-1
CASTMDSRRRQPQHF | TRBJ1-5 | TRBV6-2/TRBV6-3